The present entry profiles one T cell receptor beta chain with its context. This CDR3 comprises 13 residues. J lost 6 bases, V lost 6 bases, and 6 bases had no gene match. CDR1 is MNHEY, CDR2 SVGAGI, per germline. Per the study methods: From reference gene primer amplification, estimates of nucleated cell counts were derived. TCRdb's table, derived via immunoSEQ multiplex PCR, lists solely in-frame clones and lacks some. The D gene and trimming were derived from the DNA, and the V and J assignments and clone size from that table. The data show roughly 200,000 clones, 88% seen once. The sample comes from a study of blood T cell repertoires in COVID-19.

The sequence came from a man between 65 and 85 years old with acute or convalescent COVID-19. The sample taken for sequencing was peripheral blood. V gene TRBV6-5 combines with J gene TRBJ2-5; TRBD1 matches at 8 bases. CDR3 coding DNA: TGTGCCAGCAGCCCGGACAGGGAACAGACCCAGTACTTC. This translates into CASSPDREQTQYF.